This TCR beta chain derives from a study of T cells in tumors and immune-related adverse events. The V end was cut by 4 bases, the J end by 3 bases, with 15 bases between. Germline lookup yields CDR1 LGHNA and CDR2 YNFKEQ. This CDR3 contains 15 residues. This clone was recorded once. Repertoires were generated with immunoSEQ multiplex PCR, while TCRdb's copy carries only in-frame clones and drops some. Of 7,900 or so clones in the sample, 94% are singletons; the top ten hold about 2%. The sequence derives from a female donor with metastatic renal cell carcinoma. J is TRBJ2-5 and V is TRBV4-2; D ambiguous. Material: lymph node tissue, obtained from a patient treated with anti-PD-1 therapy. The CDR3 DNA is TGTGCCAGCAGCCCGCAAGCCGGCAGAGAAGAGACCCAGTACTTC. Its translation: CASSPQAGREETQYF.